This TCR beta chain was identified during a study of regulatory T cells in long-lasting Graves disease. Building of the TCR beta libraries involved iRepertoire HTBI primers and Arm-PCR of CDR3 regions. A single record per CDR3 protein comes from TCRdb applying MiXCR to the multiplex PCR reads. Of approximately 400,000 distinct CDR3 sequences in the sample, under 15% were seen once. Germline V gene sequence: CDR1 PRHDT, CDR2 FYEKMQ (reference sequence). With 5 bases removed from V and 6 bases from J, the gap between germline ends came to 14 bases. This CDR3 region has 13 residues. As for time point: newly diagnosed GD, antithyroid drugs for less than 3 months. Extracted RNA from PBMCs served as the source of the TCR library. This clonotype was detected ten times or more. The sample also formed part of further work on T cells in Graves' hyperthyroidism and ophthalmopathy. That source notes: Most thyroid clonotypes that were expanded above 0.001 also turned up in blood.

The sequences come from peripheral blood mononuclear cells (PBMCs), collected at new diagnosis, from a patient treated with antithyroid drugs. The rearrangement joins TRBV13 to TRBJ2-7, with D possibly being TRBD1 (6 bases). The TCR was taken from a woman aged 30 to 39 with Graves disease. CDR3 in amino acids: CASSLFNRAEQYF. The CDR3 DNA reads TGTGCCAGCAGCCTATTTAACAGGGCCGAGCAGTACTTC.